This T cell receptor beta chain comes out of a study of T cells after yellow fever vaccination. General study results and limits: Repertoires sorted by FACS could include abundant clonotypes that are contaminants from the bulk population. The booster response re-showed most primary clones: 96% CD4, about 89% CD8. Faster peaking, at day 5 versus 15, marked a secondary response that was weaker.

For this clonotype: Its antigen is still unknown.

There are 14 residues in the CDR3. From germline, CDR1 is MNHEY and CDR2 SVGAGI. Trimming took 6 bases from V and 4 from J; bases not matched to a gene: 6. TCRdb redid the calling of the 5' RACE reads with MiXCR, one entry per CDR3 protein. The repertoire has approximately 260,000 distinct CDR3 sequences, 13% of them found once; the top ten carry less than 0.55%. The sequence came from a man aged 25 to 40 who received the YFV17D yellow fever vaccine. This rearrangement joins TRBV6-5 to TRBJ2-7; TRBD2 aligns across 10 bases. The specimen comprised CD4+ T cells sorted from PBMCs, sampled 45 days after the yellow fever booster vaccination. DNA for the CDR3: TGTGCCAGCAGGGTCACTAGCGGGGTTTACGAGCAGTACTTC. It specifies CASRVTSGVYEQYF.